This TCR beta chain was retrieved from a study of siplizumab effects on memory and regulatory T cells. The CDR3 covers 15 residues. Germline V gives CDR1 LGHNA, CDR2 YNFKEQ. The ends were cut back, 2 bases at V and 2 bases at J, with 13 bases in the middle. The repertoire was sequenced with immunoSEQ multiplex PCR; TCRdb's copy has only in-frame clones and lacks some. Seen here are about 110,000 clones, about 93% observed once, and the top ten hold 0.25% to 0.35%. About this clone: What it binds is unknown.

Regarding the study as a whole: For mappable alloreactive CD4+ clones, the mean Treg-derived fraction was nearly 70% with siplizumab and 25% to 30% in controls. Suppressive capability of dividing Tregs from siplizumab cultures went unverified. The study found that siplizumab significantly reduced alloreactive sequences traceable to unstimulated CD4+ memory cells.

This chain connects TRBV4-2 to TRBJ2-7; D may be TRBD2 (6 bases). The source of this sequence is a human donor in good health. Sequenced input: CD4+ T cells sorted from blood. The CDR3 DNA reads as TGTGCCAGCAGCCAAACCGGCGGGGAGGCCTACGAGCAGTACTTC. Translating gives CASSQTGGEAYEQYF.